This T cell receptor (beta chain) was recovered during a study of control samples from healthy donors and cancer patients (dated by TCRdb to 2018 to 2021). Library creation used the immunoSEQ multiplex PCR assay. TCRdb obtained this table from immuneACCESS and retained in-frame rearrangements with V and J assigned. These tables miss some clones; where compared with another copy, unresolved V genes account for less than half of the shortfall, and the remainder is unexplained. For this sample the table gives roughly 86,000 clones, of which about nine tenths were detected only once. The ten largest account for over 3% of the sample. This clone has a single count. What this receptor recognizes is not known. Per-base quality was not reported, and no clone a single base away is much larger than it. Trimming accounts for 1 base at V and 0 bases at J, while the number of junction bases matched to no gene is 2. CDR1 and CDR2 are drawn from the germline V gene (reference sequence): SEHNR, FQNEAQ. The CDR3 goes from the cysteine to the phenylalanine over 16 residues. Solely the CDR3 DNA is kept, with 48 bases framed from the first base.

This receptor was taken from a woman aged 18-29 years in good health. The sequenced sample consisted of blood. The chain is encoded by TRBV7-9 joined to TRBJ1-5; 8 junctional bases match TRBD1. The DNA sequence is as follows: TGTGCCAGCAGCTTAGAGGACAGGGATAGCAATCAGCCCCAGCATTTT. Its translation is CASSLEDRDSNQPQHF.